What follows are 2 T cell receptor beta chains derived from one specimen sequenced in a study of T-cell memory formation after mild COVID-19. Each CDR3 protein gets one entry after TCRdb re-called the 5' RACE reads with MiXCR. The sample shows fewer than 250,000 distinct CDR3 sequences, approximately 30% of them seen only once. Specimen: PBMCs or a T cell subset sorted from them (not recorded which). The source of these receptors is an adult woman who had mild COVID-19 (a few samples of this study predate the infection). Cell type and time point are not known.

The V gene is TRBV7-3, the J gene TRBJ2-2; D gene uncertain. V was pared by 3 bases and J by 7 bases, with 9 bases between. The CDR3 sequence is 13 residues long. Germline V gene sequence: CDR1 SGHTA, CDR2 FQGTGA. The CDR3 loop is CASSLNSHGELFF. The CDR3 region has the DNA TGTGCCAGCAGCTTGAACAGTCACGGGGAGCTGTTTTTT.

This clonotype was counted a single time. The chain joins TRBV20-1 to TRBJ1-2; 7 bases fit TRBD1. After removal of 6 bases from V and 2 bases from J, the junction contained 6 bases not matched to a gene. This CDR3 has 13 amino acids. Germline V gives CDR1 DFQATT, CDR2 SNEGSKA (reference sequence). CDR3 loop: CSAPGTENYGYTF. In DNA, the CDR3 is TGCAGTGCACCCGGGACAGAGAACTATGGCTACACCTTC.